What follows is one T cell receptor (beta chain) and its context. The data originate from a study of shared clonotypes between healthy human individuals. The V gene lost 1 base and the J gene lost 3 bases, with 10 bases spanning the gap. The CDR3 is 15 residues long. CDR1 is SEHNR, CDR2 FQNEAQ, per germline (reference sequence). Profiled with immunoSEQ multiplex PCR; TCRdb holds only in-frame clones, not every one. The sample shows some 1.4 million clones, approximately 97% of them seen only once. The sequence was obtained from a man younger than 40 in good health. Sequencing input: naive CD4+ T cells sorted from blood. The subset: CD45RA+ positively selected. This chain links TRBV7-9 with TRBJ2-1; D remains unclear. CDR3 residues: CASSLEVEYYNEQFF. CDR3 nucleotides: TGTGCCAGCAGCTTAGAGGTGGAGTACTACAATGAGCAGTTCTTC. Combining the CDR3 with reference TRBV7-9 and TRBJ2-1 gives the whole variable domain DTGVSQNPRHKITKRGQNVTFRCDPISEHNRLYWYRQTLGQGPEFLTYFQNEAQLEKSRLLSDRFSAERPKGSFSTLEIQRTEQGDSAMYLCASSLEVEYYNEQFFGPGTRLTVL.